This T cell receptor (beta chain) was obtained from a study of T-cell reconstitution after alpha-beta-depleted transplantation in children. Preparation of the TCRbeta library was carried out with unique molecular identifiers. TCRdb called the PCR reads again in MiXCR, with one record for every CDR3 protein. Of over 300,000 distinct CDR3 sequences listed, approximately 10% are singletons. This clonotype has a handful of counts. The CDR3 is made up of 17 amino acids. Unmatched junction bases numbered 10, after V lost 0 bases and J lost 2 bases. CDR1 and CDR2 from the germline V gene are SGHRS and YFSETQ.

Sequences were derived from PBMCs from the stem cell graft donor, sampled from the stem cell graft. The sequence was obtained from a human donor who donated a stem cell graft to a child with acute lymphoblastic leukemia. This chain links TRBV5-1 with TRBJ2-5; 7 bases fit TRBD2. CDR3 in DNA: TGCGCCAGCAGCTTGGTGACGGGGGGAGGAAGGCAAGAGACCCAGTACTTC. The encoded protein is CASSLVTGGGRQETQYF.